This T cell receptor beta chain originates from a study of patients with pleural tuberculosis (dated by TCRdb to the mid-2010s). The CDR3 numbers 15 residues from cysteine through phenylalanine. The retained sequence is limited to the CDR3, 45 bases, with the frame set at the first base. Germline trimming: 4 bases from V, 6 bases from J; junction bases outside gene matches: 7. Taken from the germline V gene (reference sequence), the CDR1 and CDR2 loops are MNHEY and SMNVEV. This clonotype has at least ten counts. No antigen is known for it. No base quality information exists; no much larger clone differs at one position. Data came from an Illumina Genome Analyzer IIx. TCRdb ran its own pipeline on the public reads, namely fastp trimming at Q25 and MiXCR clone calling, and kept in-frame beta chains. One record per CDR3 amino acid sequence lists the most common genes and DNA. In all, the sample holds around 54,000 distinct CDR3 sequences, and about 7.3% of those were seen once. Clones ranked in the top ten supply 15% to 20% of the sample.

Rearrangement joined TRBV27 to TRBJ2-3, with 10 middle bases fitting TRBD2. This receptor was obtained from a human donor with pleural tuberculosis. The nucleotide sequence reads TGTGCCAGCAGTTCGATAGCGGGAGGATTTGATACGCAGTATTTT. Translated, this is CASSSIAGGFDTQYF.